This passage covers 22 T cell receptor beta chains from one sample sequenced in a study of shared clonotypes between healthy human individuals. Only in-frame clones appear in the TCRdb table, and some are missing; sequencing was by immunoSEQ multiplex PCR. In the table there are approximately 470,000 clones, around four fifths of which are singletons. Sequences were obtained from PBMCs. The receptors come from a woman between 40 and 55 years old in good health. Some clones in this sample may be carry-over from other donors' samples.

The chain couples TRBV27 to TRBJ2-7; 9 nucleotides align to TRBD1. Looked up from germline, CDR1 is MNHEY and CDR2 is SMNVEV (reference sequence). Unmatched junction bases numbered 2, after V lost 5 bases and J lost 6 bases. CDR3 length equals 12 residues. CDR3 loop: CASSTTGGEQYF. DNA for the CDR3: TGTGCCAGCAGTACGACAGGGGGCGAGCAGTACTTC.

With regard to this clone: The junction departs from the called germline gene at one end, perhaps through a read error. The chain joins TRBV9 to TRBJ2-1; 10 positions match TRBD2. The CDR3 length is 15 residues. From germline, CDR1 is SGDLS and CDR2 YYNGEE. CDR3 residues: CAGSEGTSVVQEQFF. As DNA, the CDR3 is TGTGCCGGCAGCGAAGGGACTAGCGTTGTCCAAGAGCAGTTCTTC.

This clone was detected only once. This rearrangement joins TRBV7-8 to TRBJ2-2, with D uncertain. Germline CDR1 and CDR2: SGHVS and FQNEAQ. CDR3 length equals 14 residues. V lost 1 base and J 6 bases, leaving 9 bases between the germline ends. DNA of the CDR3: TGTGCCAGCAGCTTAGGGAGAGAGGCCGGGGAGCTGTTTTTT. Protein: CASSLGREAGELFF.

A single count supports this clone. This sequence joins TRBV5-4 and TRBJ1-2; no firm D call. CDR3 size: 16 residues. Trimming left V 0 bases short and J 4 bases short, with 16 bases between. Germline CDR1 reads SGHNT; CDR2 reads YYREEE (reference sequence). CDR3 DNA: TGTGCCAGCAGCTTGGAAGGGTCCGGGTACGGCTATGGCTACACCTTC. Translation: CASSLEGSGYGYGYTF.

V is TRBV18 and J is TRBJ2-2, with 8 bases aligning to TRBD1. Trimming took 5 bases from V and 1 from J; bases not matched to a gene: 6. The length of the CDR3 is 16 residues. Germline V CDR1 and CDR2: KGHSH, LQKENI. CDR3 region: CASSAAGQGNTGELFF. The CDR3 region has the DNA TGTGCCAGCTCAGCAGCCGGACAGGGGAACACCGGGGAGCTGTTTTTT.

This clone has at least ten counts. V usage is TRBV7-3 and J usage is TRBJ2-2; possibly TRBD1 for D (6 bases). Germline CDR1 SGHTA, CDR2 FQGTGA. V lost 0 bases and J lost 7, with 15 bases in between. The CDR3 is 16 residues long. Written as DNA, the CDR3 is TGTGCCAGCAGCTTAACTGCTGTCGCCAGGGGCGGGGAGCTGTTTTTT. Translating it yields CASSLTAVARGGELFF. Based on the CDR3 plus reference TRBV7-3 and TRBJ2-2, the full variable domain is GAGVSQTPSNKVTEKGKYVELRCDPISGHTALYWYRQSLGQGPEFLIYFQGTGAADDSGLPNDRFFAVRPEGSVSTLKIQRTERGDSAVYLCASSLTAVARGGELFFGEGSRLTVL.

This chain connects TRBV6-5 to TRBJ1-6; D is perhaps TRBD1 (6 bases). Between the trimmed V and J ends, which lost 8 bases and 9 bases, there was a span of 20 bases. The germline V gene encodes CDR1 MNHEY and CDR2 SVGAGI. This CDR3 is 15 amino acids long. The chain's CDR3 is CASGGGSGGLSPLHF. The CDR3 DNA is TGTGCCAGCGGTGGGGGATCCGGGGGGCTTTCACCCCTCCACTTT.

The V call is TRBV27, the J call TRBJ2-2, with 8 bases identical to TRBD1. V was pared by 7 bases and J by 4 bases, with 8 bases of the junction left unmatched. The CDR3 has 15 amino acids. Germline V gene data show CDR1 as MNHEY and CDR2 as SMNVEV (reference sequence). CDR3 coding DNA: TGTGCCAGCAAGGCGACAGGGGTCGGCACCGGGGAGCTGTTTTTT. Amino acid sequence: CASKATGVGTGELFF.

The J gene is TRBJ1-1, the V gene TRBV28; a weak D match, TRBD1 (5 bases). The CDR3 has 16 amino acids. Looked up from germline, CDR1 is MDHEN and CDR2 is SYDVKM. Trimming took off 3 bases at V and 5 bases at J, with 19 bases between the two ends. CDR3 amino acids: CASSFFGRAGGTEAFF. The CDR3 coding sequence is TGTGCCAGCAGTTTTTTTGGTAGGGCGGGGGGGACTGAAGCTTTCTTT.

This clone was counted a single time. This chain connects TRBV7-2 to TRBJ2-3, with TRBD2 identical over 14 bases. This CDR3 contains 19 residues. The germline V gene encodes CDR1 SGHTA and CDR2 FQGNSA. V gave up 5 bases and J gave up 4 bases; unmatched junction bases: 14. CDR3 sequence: CASSPRGTSGGLAADTQYF. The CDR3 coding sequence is TGTGCCAGCAGCCCCAGAGGGACTAGCGGGGGCCTAGCGGCAGATACGCAGTATTTT.

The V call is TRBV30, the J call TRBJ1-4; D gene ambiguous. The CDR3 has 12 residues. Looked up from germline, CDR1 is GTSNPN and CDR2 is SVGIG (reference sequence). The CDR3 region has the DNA TGTGCGAGAAAGGGTTTGAATGAAAAACTGTTTTTT. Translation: CARKGLNEKLFF.

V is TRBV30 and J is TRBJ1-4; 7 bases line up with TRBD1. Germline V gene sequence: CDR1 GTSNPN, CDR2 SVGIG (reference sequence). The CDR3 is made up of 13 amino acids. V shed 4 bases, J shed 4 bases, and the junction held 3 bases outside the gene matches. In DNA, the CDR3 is TGTGCCTGGAAGACAGGGAATAATGAAAAACTGTTTTTT. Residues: CAWKTGNNEKLFF.

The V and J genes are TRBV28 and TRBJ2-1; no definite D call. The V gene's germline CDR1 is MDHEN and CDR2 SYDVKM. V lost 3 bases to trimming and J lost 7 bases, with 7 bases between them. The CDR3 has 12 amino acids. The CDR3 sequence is CASSFWENEQFF. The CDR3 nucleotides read TGTGCCAGCAGTTTCTGGGAAAATGAGCAGTTCTTC. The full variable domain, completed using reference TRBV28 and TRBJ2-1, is DVKVTQSSRYLVKRTGEKVFLECVQDMDHENMFWYRQDPGLGLRLIYFSYDVKMKEKGDIPEGYSVSREKKERFSLILESASTNQTSMYLCASSFWENEQFFGPGTRLTVL.

The CDR3 is CASLTEREGGNEQFF. Written as DNA, the CDR3 is TGTGCCAGCTTAACCGAGCGGGAGGGGGGAAATGAGCAGTTCTTC. The chain combines TRBV2 with TRBJ2-1; 10 nucleotides line up with TRBD2. CDR1 and CDR2 (germline): SNHLY, FYNNEI. Unmatched junction bases numbered 11, after V lost 8 bases and J lost 7 bases. The length of the CDR3 is 15 residues.

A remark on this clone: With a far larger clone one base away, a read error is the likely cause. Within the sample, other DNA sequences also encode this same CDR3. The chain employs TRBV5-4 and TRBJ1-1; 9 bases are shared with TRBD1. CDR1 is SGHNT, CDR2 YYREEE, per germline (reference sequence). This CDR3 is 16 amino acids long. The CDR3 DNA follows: TGTGCCAGCAGCTTGGGGACAGGGGTTGAGGACACTGAAGCCTTCTTT. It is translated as CASSLGTGVEDTEAFF.

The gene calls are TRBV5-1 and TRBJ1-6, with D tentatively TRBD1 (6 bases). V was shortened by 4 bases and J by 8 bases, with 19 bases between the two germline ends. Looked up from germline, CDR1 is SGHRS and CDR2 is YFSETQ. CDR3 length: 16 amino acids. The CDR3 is CASSNPGQGGHSPLHF. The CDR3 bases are TGCGCCAGCAGCAATCCGGGACAAGGAGGTCATTCACCCCTCCACTTT.

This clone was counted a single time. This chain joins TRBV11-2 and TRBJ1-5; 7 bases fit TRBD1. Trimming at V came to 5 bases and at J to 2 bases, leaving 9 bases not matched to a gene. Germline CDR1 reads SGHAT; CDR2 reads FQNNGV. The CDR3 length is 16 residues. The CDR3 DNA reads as TGTGCCAGCAGCGCTCGGACAGGAGATGGCAATCAGCCCCAGCATTTT. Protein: CASSARTGDGNQPQHF.

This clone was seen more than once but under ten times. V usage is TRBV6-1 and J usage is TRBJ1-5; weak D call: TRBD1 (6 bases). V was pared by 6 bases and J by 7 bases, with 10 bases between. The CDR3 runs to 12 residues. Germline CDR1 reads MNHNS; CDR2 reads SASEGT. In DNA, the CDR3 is TGTGCCAGCAGGAGGGGGGACCAGCCCCAGCATTTT. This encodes CASRRGDQPQHF.

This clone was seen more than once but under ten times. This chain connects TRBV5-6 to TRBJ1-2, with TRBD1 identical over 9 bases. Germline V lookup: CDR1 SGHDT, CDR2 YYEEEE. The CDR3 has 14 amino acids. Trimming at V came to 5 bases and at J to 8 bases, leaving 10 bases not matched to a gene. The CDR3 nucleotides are TGTGCCAGCAGTCCCAGGGACAGGGAAAGAGGCTACACCTTC. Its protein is CASSPRDRERGYTF.

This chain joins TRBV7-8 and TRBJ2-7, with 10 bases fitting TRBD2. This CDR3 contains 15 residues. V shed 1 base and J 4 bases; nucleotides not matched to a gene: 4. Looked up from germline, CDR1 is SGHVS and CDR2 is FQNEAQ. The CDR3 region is CASSLVSGRTYEQYF. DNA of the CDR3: TGTGCCAGCAGCTTAGTTAGCGGGAGGACTTACGAGCAGTACTTC.

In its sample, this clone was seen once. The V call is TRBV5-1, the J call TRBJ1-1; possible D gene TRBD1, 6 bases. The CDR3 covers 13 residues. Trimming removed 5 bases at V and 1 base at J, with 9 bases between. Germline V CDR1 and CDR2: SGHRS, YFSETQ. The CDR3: CASREQGNTEAFF. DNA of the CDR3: TGCGCCAGCAGAGAACAGGGGAACACTGAAGCTTTCTTT.

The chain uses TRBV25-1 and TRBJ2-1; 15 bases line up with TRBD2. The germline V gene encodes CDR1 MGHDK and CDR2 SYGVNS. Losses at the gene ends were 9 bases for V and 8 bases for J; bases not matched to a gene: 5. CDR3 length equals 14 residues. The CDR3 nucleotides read TGTGCCAGTGGACTAGCGGGAGGGTATGATGAGCAGTTCTTC. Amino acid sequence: CASGLAGGYDEQFF.